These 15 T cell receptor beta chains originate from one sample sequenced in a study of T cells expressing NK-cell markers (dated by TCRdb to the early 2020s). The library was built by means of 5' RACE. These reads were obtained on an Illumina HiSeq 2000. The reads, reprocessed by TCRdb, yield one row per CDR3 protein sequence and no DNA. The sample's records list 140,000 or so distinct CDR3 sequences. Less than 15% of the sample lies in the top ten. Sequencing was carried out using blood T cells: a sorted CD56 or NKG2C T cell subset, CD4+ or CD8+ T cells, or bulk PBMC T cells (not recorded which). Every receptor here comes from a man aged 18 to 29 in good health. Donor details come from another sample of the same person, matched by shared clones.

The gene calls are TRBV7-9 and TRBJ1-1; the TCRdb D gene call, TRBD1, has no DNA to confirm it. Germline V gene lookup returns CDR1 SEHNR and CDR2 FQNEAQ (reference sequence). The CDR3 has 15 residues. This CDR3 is CASSIKQGAVAEAFF. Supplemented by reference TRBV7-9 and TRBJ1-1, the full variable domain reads DTGVSQNPRHKITKRGQNVTFRCDPISEHNRLYWYRQTLGQGPEFLTYFQNEAQLEKSRLLSDRFSAERPKGSFSTLEIQRTEQGDSAMYLCASSIKQGAVAEAFFGQGTRLTVV.

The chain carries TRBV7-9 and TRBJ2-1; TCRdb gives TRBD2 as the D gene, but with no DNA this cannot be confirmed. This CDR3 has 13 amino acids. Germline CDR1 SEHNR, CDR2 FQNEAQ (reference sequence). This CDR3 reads CASGTRGYNEQFF.

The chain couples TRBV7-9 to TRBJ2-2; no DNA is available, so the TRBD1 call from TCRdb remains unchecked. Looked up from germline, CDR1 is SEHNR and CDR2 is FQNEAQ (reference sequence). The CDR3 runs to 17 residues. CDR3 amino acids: CASSSSRTGQNTGELFF.

The CDR3 here is CASSYTGKPYNEQFF. The rearrangement joins TRBV6-5 to TRBJ2-1; TCRdb gives TRBD1 as the D gene, but with no DNA this cannot be confirmed. The germline gives CDR1 MNHEY, CDR2 SVGAGI. This CDR3 contains 15 residues.

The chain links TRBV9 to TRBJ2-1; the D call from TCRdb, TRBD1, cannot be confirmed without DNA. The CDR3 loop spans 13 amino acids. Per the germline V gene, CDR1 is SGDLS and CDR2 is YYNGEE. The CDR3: CASSVGGWDEQFF. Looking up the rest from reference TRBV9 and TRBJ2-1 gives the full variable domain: DSGVTQTPKHLITATGQRVTLRCSPRSGDLSVYWYQQSLDQGLQFLIQYYNGEERAKGNILERFSAQQFPDLHSELNLSSLELGDSALYFCASSVGGWDEQFFGPGTRLTVL.

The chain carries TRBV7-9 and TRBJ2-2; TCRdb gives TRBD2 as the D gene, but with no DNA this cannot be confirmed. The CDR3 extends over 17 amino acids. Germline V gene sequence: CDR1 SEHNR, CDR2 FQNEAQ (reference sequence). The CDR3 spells CASSTPSGRTNTGELFF.

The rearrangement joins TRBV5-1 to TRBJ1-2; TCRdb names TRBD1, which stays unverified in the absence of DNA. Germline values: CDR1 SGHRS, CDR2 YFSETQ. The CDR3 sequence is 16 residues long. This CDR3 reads CASSLAREGAVGGYTF.

CDR3 protein: CASSPSQVPYEQYF. The chain uses TRBV6-2 or TRBV6-3 and TRBJ2-7. This CDR3 has 14 amino acids. Germline-derived CDR1 and CDR2 are MNHEY and SVGEGT.

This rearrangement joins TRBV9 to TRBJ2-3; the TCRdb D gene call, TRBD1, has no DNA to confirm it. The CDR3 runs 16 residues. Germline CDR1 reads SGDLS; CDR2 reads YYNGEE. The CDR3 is CASSVEGGPSTDTQYF.

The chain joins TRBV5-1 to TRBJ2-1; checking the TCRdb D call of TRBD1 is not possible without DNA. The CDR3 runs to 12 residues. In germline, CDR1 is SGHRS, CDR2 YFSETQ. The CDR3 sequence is CASTLGGDEQFF.

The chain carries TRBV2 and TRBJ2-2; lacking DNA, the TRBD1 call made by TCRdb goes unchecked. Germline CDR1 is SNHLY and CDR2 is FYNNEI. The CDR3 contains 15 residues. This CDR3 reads CASSPARAVAGELFF.

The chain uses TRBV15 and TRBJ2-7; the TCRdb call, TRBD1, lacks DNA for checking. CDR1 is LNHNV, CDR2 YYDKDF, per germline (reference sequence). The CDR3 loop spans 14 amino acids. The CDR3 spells CATSSPSSSYEQYF.

The CDR3 region is CASSFSGSVTYNEQFF. V is TRBV12-3 or TRBV12-4 and J is TRBJ2-1; the TRBD1 assignment by TCRdb is unverifiable without DNA. The CDR3 spans 16 residues.

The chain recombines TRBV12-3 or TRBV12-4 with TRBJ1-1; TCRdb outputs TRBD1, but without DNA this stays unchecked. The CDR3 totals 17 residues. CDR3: CASSLARGGAQSTEAFF.

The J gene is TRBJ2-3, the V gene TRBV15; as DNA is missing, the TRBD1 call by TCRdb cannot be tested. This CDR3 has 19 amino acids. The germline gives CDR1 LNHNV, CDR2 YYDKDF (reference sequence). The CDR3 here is CATRPPPTSWGTGPDTQYF.